The source of this T cell receptor (beta chain) is a study of T cell responses to AZD1222 COVID-19 vaccine. Regarding this clone: Its specificity is not known.

Study observations and caveats: Seropositive status at baseline applied to only 6 or 7 AZD1222 recipients.

Profiled with immunoSEQ multiplex PCR; TCRdb holds only in-frame clones, not every one. The data contain 100,000 to 150,000 clones, roughly 90% of them singletons. V lost 6 bases to trimming and J lost 0 bases, with 14 bases between them. The germline V gene has CDR1 MNHEY and CDR2 SMNVEV (reference sequence). The CDR3 length is 16 residues. V and J are TRBV27 and TRBJ2-2, with D tentatively TRBD1 (5 bases). The sample in question was peripheral blood, obtained on day 0 of MenACWY control vaccination. The sequence was obtained from an adult in good health. CDR3 sequence reads: CASSRGWGPNTGELFF. The CDR3 DNA reads TGTGCCAGCAGCCGTGGGTGGGGCCCGAACACCGGGGAGCTGTTTTTT.